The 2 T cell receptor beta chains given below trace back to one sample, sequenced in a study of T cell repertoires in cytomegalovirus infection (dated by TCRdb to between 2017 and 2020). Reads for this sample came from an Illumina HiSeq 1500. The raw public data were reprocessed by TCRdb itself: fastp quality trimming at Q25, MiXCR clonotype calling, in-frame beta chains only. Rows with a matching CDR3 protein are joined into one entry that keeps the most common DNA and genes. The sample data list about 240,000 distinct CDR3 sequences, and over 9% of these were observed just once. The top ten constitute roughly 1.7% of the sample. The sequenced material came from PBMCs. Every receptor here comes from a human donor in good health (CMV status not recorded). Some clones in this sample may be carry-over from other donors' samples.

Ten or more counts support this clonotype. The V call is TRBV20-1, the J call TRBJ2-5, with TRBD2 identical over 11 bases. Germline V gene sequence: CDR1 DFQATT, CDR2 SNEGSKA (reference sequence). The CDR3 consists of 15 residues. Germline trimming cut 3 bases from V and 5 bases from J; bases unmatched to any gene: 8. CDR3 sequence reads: CSASASGRIRETQYF. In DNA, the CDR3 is TGCAGTGCTAGTGCTAGCGGGAGGATCCGGGAGACCCAGTACTTC.

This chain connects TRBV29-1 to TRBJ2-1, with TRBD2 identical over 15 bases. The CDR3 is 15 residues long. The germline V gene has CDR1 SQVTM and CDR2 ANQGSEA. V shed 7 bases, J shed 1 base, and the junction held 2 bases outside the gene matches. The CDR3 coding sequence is TGCAGCGCCGGACTAGCGGGAGGGTCCTACAATGAGCAGTTCTTC. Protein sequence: CSAGLAGGSYNEQFF.